This entry concerns a single T cell receptor beta chain. Its antigen remains unknown. These data are taken from a study of cytomegalovirus exposure and HLA in healthy donors. General study findings and limits: For most subjects, TCR beta sequences were reported to predict HLA-A and HLA-B alleles with accuracy. A later analysis, which compared TCR beta chains of equal frequency, found the HLA-associated ones more clonally expanded. Rare TCR sequences dominated, though some public TCRs recurred in many donors.

Both 60 Vbeta primers and 13 Jbeta primers went into the PCR. Original methodology: A later analysis counted 65 million to 95 million unique TCR beta chains, roughly 11 million shared. Profiled with immunoSEQ multiplex PCR; TCRdb holds only in-frame clones, not every one. The D gene and trimming were derived from the DNA, and the V and J assignments and clone size from that table. Of some 120,000 clones listed, roughly 83% were seen once; the top ten hold around 4.4%. This TCR was recovered from a man younger than 45 in good health and CMV-seropositive. Material: PBMCs.

CDR3 DNA sequence: TGTGCCAGCAGGGAGACAGGCCCCAATGAGCAGTTCTTC. It translates to CASRETGPNEQFF. This chain connects TRBV2 to TRBJ2-1; D possibly corresponds to TRBD1 (6 bases). CDR1 and CDR2 from the germline V gene are SNHLY and FYNNEI. The CDR3 runs 13 residues. V was pared by 6 bases and J by 6 bases, with 12 bases between.